A single T cell receptor beta chain is shown here with its context. Germline V gene lookup returns CDR1 KGHSH and CDR2 LQKENI. The CDR3 contains 15 residues. Trimming took 2 bases from V and 2 from J, leaving 7 bases between them. The data are from a study of blood T cell repertoires in COVID-19. As for the study in general: PBMCs, B-cell-depleted T cells, or T cells provided the cDNA or gDNA that made up the material.

Some clones are missing from TCRdb's copy, which holds only in-frame ones; the method was immunoSEQ multiplex PCR. The table records approximately 190,000 clones, approximately 82% of them present only once. The V and J genes are TRBV18 and TRBJ1-6, with no clear D. This TCR derives from a human donor with acute or convalescent COVID-19. The donor label of this sample is uncertain. The sequenced sample consisted of peripheral blood. The CDR3 DNA follows: TGTGCCAGCTCACCAGGAACAGCCTATAATTCACCCCTCCACTTT. This sequence encodes CASSPGTAYNSPLHF.